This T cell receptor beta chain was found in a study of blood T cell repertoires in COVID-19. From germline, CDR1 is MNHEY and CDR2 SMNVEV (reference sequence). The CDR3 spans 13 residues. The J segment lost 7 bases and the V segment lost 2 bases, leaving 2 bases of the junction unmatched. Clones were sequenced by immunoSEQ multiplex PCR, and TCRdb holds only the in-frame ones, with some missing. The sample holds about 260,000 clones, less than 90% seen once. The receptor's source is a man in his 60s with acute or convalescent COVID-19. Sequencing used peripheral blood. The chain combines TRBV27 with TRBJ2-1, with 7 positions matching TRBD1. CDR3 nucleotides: TGTGCCAGCAGTTTAGCACAGGGGAATGAGCAGTTCTTC. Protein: CASSLAQGNEQFF.